Listed here are 28 T cell receptor beta chains from one sample, sequenced in a study of blood T cell repertoires in COVID-19. Libraries were prepared by immunoSEQ multiplex PCR; TCRdb keeps only in-frame clonotypes and omits some of them. The sample includes over 150,000 clones, about 73% of them seen just once. Sequenced material: peripheral blood. The receptors derive from a man at least 80 years old with acute or convalescent COVID-19.

V is TRBV10-3 and J is TRBJ1-1; the D gene is possibly TRBD1 (6 bases). Per germline, CDR1 ENHRY and CDR2 SYGVKD. The CDR3 is 14 amino acids. The ends were cut back, 5 bases at V and 0 bases at J, with 10 bases in the middle. The CDR3 sequence: CAISPGQLNTEAFF. The CDR3 nucleotides are TGTGCCATCAGTCCCGGACAGCTGAACACTGAAGCTTTCTTT.

V is TRBV3-1 (or the pseudogene TRBV3-2) and J is TRBJ2-1, with 14 bases lining up with TRBD2. Germline V gene data show CDR1 as LGHDT and CDR2 as YNNKEL (reference sequence). Unmatched junction bases numbered 12, after V lost 0 bases and J lost 5 bases. The CDR3 loop spans 20 amino acids. CDR3 coding DNA: TGTGCCAGCAGCCAAGATGCTCCGGCCGGGACTAGCGGGGGAAACAATGAGCAGTTCTTC. This codes for CASSQDAPAGTSGGNNEQFF.

The chain links TRBV5-1 to TRBJ2-4, with 8 bases identical to TRBD1. The CDR3 loop spans 15 amino acids. Germline assignment: CDR1 SGHRS and CDR2 YFSETQ. Trimming removed 3 bases from V and 3 bases from J; junction bases left unmatched: 5. The CDR3 DNA sequence: TGCGCCAGCAGCTATGGGGACAGGAACAAAAACATTCAGTACTTC. As protein: CASSYGDRNKNIQYF.

This sequence joins TRBV5-1 and TRBJ1-3, with 7 bases fitting TRBD1. Looked up from germline, CDR1 is SGHRS and CDR2 is YFSETQ. The CDR3 length is 15 residues. V trimming: 5 bases; J trimming: 0 bases; junction bases outside the gene matches: 5. The CDR3: CASSVTGVSGNTIYF. The CDR3 bases are TGCGCCAGCAGTGTCACAGGGGTCTCTGGAAACACCATATATTTT.

The rearrangement joins TRBV14 to TRBJ2-7; the D is unclear. Trimming removed 1 base from V and 3 bases from J, with 7 bases in between. This CDR3 has 13 amino acids. Looked up from germline, CDR1 is SGHDN and CDR2 is FVKESK. The CDR3, as DNA: TGTGCCAGCAGCCAAGCTTCCCTCTACGAGCAGTACTTC. It specifies CASSQASLYEQYF.

CDR3 residues: CSVEQGIGSPLHF. The DNA for the CDR3 is TGCAGCGTTGAACAGGGGATCGGGTCACCCCTCCACTTT. The chain uses TRBV29-1 and TRBJ1-6; perhaps TRBD1 as D (6 bases). The CDR3 is made up of 13 amino acids. With 2 bases removed from V and 10 bases from J, the gap between germline ends came to 12 bases. Germline assignment: CDR1 SQVTM and CDR2 ANQGSEA.

The chain has TRBV29-1 and TRBJ2-1, with a tentative D call TRBD1 (6 bases). Germline loops: CDR1 SQVTM, CDR2 ANQGSEA. V dropped 4 bases and J dropped 4 bases, with 11 bases sitting between them. The CDR3 has 13 residues. DNA for the CDR3: TGCAGCGTTGGGACAGTAAGATACAATGAGCAGTTCTTC. Residues: CSVGTVRYNEQFF.

The rearrangement joins TRBV18 to TRBJ2-3; 10 nucleotides match TRBD1. The germline CDR1 and CDR2 sequences are KGHSH and LQKENI. This CDR3 spans 16 amino acids. After removal of 0 bases from V and 3 bases from J, the junction contained 3 bases not matched to a gene. DNA of the CDR3: TGTGCCAGCTCACCACCCGGACAGGGGGGAACAGATACGCAGTATTTT. Translation: CASSPPGQGGTDTQYF.

This clone was seen many times. The chain has TRBV5-4 and TRBJ2-2; D is unresolved. Trimming shortened V by 4 bases and J by 4 bases, and 2 bases separated the two germline ends. The germline CDR1 and CDR2 sequences are SGHNT and YYREEE (reference sequence). CDR3 size: 11 residues. The CDR3 nucleotides read TGTGCCAGCAGCCGCACCGGGGAGCTGTTTTTT. Protein sequence: CASSRTGELFF.

The chain employs TRBV6-6 and TRBJ1-3, with 7 bases aligning to TRBD1. The V gene end was trimmed by 6 bases and the J gene end by 4 bases; junction bases not matched to a gene: 12. This CDR3 is built from 16 residues. Germline CDR1 reads MNHNY; CDR2 reads SVGAGI (reference sequence). In DNA form, the CDR3 reads TGTGCCAGCAGGCGGGCATCCCGGGACAGCGGAAACACCATATATTTT. This translates into CASRRASRDSGNTIYF.

The chain recombines TRBV6-5 with TRBJ2-5; possibly TRBD1 for D (5 bases). Germline CDR1 reads MNHEY; CDR2 reads SVGAGI. The CDR3 extends over 14 amino acids. The V and J ends lost 6 bases and 2 bases respectively, with 13 bases between them. In DNA, the CDR3 is TGTGCCAGCAGACATAGACAGATACAAGAGACCCAGTACTTC. Its translation: CASRHRQIQETQYF.

V is TRBV25-1 and J is TRBJ1-1, with D perhaps TRBD1 (5 bases). CDR1 MGHDK and CDR2 SYGVNS come from the germline V gene. V was clipped by 6 bases and J by 5 bases, with 13 bases between them. The CDR3 spans 13 residues. The CDR3 protein is CASSWGGKTEAFF. In nucleotides, the CDR3 is TGTGCCAGCAGCTGGGGGGGAAAGACTGAAGCTTTCTTT.

The chain carries TRBV7-2 and TRBJ2-1; a possible D gene is TRBD2 (5 bases). V was shortened by 5 bases and J by 9 bases, with 17 bases between the two germline ends. Looked up from germline, CDR1 is SGHTA and CDR2 is FQGNSA. This CDR3 has 14 amino acids. The DNA for the CDR3 is TGTGCCAGCAGCCCCTTTGGCGGGTCTGGTGAGCAGTTCTTC. Translating it yields CASSPFGGSGEQFF.

This clone has just one count. The genes are TRBV9 and TRBJ2-3; 10 bases align to TRBD2. V was clipped by 5 bases and J by 2 bases; unmatched bases: 8. CDR3 size: 16 residues. Germline assignment: CDR1 SGDLS and CDR2 YYNGEE. For the CDR3, the DNA is TGTGCCAGCAGTGACTGGACTAGCGGACTCACAGATACGCAGTATTTT. It encodes CASSDWTSGLTDTQYF.

This clone has only a few counts. The chain uses TRBV3-1 (or the pseudogene TRBV3-2) and TRBJ1-1; the D is unclear. Trimming took 4 bases from V and 1 from J, leaving 10 bases between them. The CDR3 has 14 residues. The germline CDR1 and CDR2 sequences are LGHDT and YNNKEL (reference sequence). The DNA for the CDR3 is TGTGCCAGCAGCCTCCAAACGGGGAACACTGAAGCTTTCTTT. Translating it yields CASSLQTGNTEAFF.

The CDR3 DNA reads TGTGCCAGTAGTTCGACAGGGGGCTTCGGCGGAAACACCATATATTTT. Translation: CASSSTGGFGGNTIYF. The V gene is TRBV19, the J gene TRBJ1-3; 10 bases are shared with TRBD1. This CDR3 comprises 16 residues. With V trimmed by 5 bases and J by 4 bases, 8 bases remained unmatched. Germline V CDR1 and CDR2: LNHDA, SQIVND (reference sequence).

V is TRBV12-5 and J is TRBJ2-1, with TRBD2 matching over 8 bases. The germline gives CDR1 LGHNT, CDR2 FRNRAP. The CDR3 spans 15 residues. J was trimmed by 0 bases and V by 5 bases; bases with no gene match: 3. The CDR3 region has the DNA TGTGCTAGTGGTATAGCGGGAAGCTCCTACAATGAGCAGTTCTTC. This codes for CASGIAGSSYNEQFF.

The chain couples TRBV6-5 to TRBJ1-6, with 8 bases that match TRBD1. This CDR3 contains 16 residues. V was pared by 0 bases and J by 9 bases, with 7 bases of the junction left unmatched. Germline CDR1 and CDR2: MNHEY and SVGAGI. DNA for the CDR3: TGTGCCAGCAGTTACTCAGCGACAGGGGTTAGTTCACCCCTCCACTTT. It encodes CASSYSATGVSSPLHF.

The rearrangement joins TRBV28 to TRBJ1-5, with 9 bases fitting TRBD1. Germline V CDR1 and CDR2: MDHEN, SYDVKM. Germline trimming cut 5 bases from V and 5 bases from J; bases unmatched to any gene: 7. The CDR3 consists of 15 residues. For the CDR3, the DNA is TGTGCCAGCAGTAAGACAGGGGGGGTGGATCAGCCCCAGCATTTT. It specifies CASSKTGGVDQPQHF.

This clone has a handful of counts. The J gene is TRBJ2-1, the V gene TRBV27; TRBD1 agrees at 12 bases. This CDR3 region has 15 residues. V lost 6 bases to trimming and J lost 5 bases; unmatched junction nucleotides: 5. The germline V gene has CDR1 MNHEY and CDR2 SMNVEV (reference sequence). The CDR3 nucleotides are TGTGCCAGCAGCCGGGGACAGGGGGCTAACAATGAGCAGTTCTTC. This translates into CASSRGQGANNEQFF.

J is TRBJ2-3 and V is TRBV7-3, with TRBD2 matching over 14 bases. The germline V gene has CDR1 SGHTA and CDR2 FQGTGA. The CDR3 covers 16 residues. The trim removed 4 bases at V and 5 bases at J, leaving 5 bases unmatched. The CDR3 sequence is CASSYGLAGGLDTQYF. The CDR3 DNA reads as TGTGCCAGCAGCTACGGACTAGCGGGGGGCCTAGATACGCAGTATTTT.

The chain employs TRBV19 and TRBJ2-5, with D tentatively TRBD1 (6 bases). CDR3 size: 15 residues. CDR1 LNHDA and CDR2 SQIVND come from the germline V gene (reference sequence). Trimming cost V 8 bases and J 1 base, with 17 bases left between them. The CDR3 DNA is TGTGCCAGTCGCGACAGGCCAGCATCCCAAGAGACCCAGTACTTC. It yields the protein CASRDRPASQETQYF. Full variable domain (remainder filled in from reference TRBV19 and TRBJ2-5): DGGITQSPKYLFRKEGQNVTLSCEQNLNHDAMYWYRQDPGQGLRLIYYSQIVNDFQKGDIAEGYSVSREKKESFPLTVTSAQKNPTAFYLCASRDRPASQETQYFGPGTRLLVL.

This clone has a single count. This chain uses TRBV3-1 (or the pseudogene TRBV3-2) with TRBJ2-4, with D unclear. The V end was cut by 4 bases, the J end by 0 bases, with 10 bases between. CDR1 and CDR2 from the germline V gene are LGHDT and YNNKEL (reference sequence). This CDR3 spans 15 amino acids. The CDR3 here is CASSPGTLAKNIQYF. DNA of the CDR3: TGTGCCAGCAGCCCAGGTACACTAGCCAAAAACATTCAGTACTTC.

The chain carries TRBV12-3 or TRBV12-4 and TRBJ1-1; D gene uncertain. V gave up 7 bases and J gave up 14 bases, with 17 bases separating them. This CDR3 contains 11 residues. CDR3 sequence reads: CASTLGGRSFF. The DNA of the CDR3 is TGTGCCAGCACTCTGGGAGGGCGAAGCTTCTTT.

Regarding this clone: The same CDR3 is also encoded by other DNA sequences in this sample. The chain joins TRBV9 to TRBJ1-5, with D unresolved. CDR3 length: 14 residues. V was shortened by 0 bases and J by 2 bases, with 6 bases between the two germline ends. Germline CDR1 reads SGDLS; CDR2 reads YYNGEE. CDR3 in DNA: TGTGCCAGCAGCGTAGGGTTAGGCAATCAGCCCCAGCATTTT. Translated: CASSVGLGNQPQHF.

V usage is TRBV9 and J usage is TRBJ2-3; 10 bases match TRBD2. This CDR3 is 15 amino acids long. The V gene's germline CDR1 is SGDLS and CDR2 YYNGEE. V was clipped by 0 bases and J by 6 bases; unmatched bases: 4. The CDR3 DNA reads TGTGCCAGCAGCGTAGTTAGCGGGGGGCCGGATACGCAGTATTTT. The encoded protein is CASSVVSGGPDTQYF.

The chain employs TRBV28 and TRBJ1-1, with D hard to call. V shed 1 base and J shed 0 bases, with 6 bases lying between them. Germline V gene lookup returns CDR1 MDHEN and CDR2 SYDVKM. The CDR3 spans 14 residues. The CDR3 DNA is TGTGCCAGCAGTTTATCACAGATGAACACTGAAGCTTTCTTT. It specifies CASSLSQMNTEAFF.

This chain connects TRBV12-2 to TRBJ1-1. TRBV12-2 is annotated as a pseudogene. The CDR3 spans 15 residues. The CDR3 sequence: CASRLGHAAGTEAFF. CDR3 bases: TGTGCAAGTCGCTTAGGCCATGCTGCGGGAACTGAAGCTTTCTTT.